Each of the 19 T cell receptor beta chains below was sequenced from the same sample in a study of intratumoral heterogeneity in liver cancer. Clones were read by immunoSEQ multiplex PCR, and TCRdb kept only the in-frame ones, dropping some. Counted here are about 20,000 clones, 73% occurring once; the ten biggest clones make up roughly 15%. The material was tumor-adjacent normal tissue, obtained before any cancer treatment. The receptors shown here come from a woman aged 70-85 years with hepatocellular carcinoma.

The chain links TRBV6-1 to TRBJ2-6; D is uncertain. V lost 2 bases to trimming and J lost 1 base, with 6 bases between them. This CDR3 is 15 amino acids long. CDR1 and CDR2 (germline): MNHNS, SASEGT. CDR3 in DNA: TGTGCCAGCAGTGAATTGGGATCTGGGGCCAACGTCCTGACTTTC. Translated, it gives CASSELGSGANVLTF.

The chain is built from TRBV9 and TRBJ1-2; D is unclear. The ends were cut back, 6 bases at V and 8 bases at J, with 26 bases in the middle. Germline V gives CDR1 SGDLS, CDR2 YYNGEE. The CDR3 covers 16 residues. The CDR3 DNA is TGTGCCAGCATCACCACCGACGACTATCTCCCCGGAGGCTACACCTTC. Translating it yields CASITTDDYLPGGYTF.

This clone has a handful of counts. The rearrangement uses TRBV6-4 and TRBJ2-1; a possible D gene is TRBD2 (5 bases). Looked up from germline, CDR1 is MRHNA and CDR2 is SNTAGT. V dropped 0 bases and J dropped 0 bases, with 15 bases sitting between them. The CDR3 has 18 amino acids. In DNA form, the CDR3 reads TGTGCCAGCAGTGACTCGTCGGGATCGACCAGCTCCTACAATGAGCAGTTCTTC. It yields the protein CASSDSSGSTSSYNEQFF.

The rearrangement joins TRBV28 to TRBJ1-1, with D possibly being TRBD1 (5 bases). The CDR3 runs 15 residues. The germline CDR1 and CDR2 sequences are MDHEN and SYDVKM. The ends were cut back, 3 bases at V and 3 bases at J, with 14 bases in the middle. CDR3 sequence: CASSFREVAYTEAFF. The DNA of the CDR3 is TGTGCCAGCAGTTTCAGGGAAGTGGCTTACACTGAAGCTTTCTTT.

This clone was picked up one time. This chain uses TRBV30 with TRBJ1-3, with D perhaps matching TRBD1 (6 bases). The CDR3 loop spans 14 amino acids. V gave up 2 bases and J gave up 4 bases, with 12 bases separating them. Per the germline V gene, CDR1 is GTSNPN and CDR2 is SVGIG (reference sequence). The CDR3 DNA reads TGTGCCTGGAGTCCAGGGGCCCGGGGAAACACCATATATTTT. It yields the protein CAWSPGARGNTIYF.

The chain has TRBV7-8 and TRBJ2-5, with 12 positions matching TRBD2. The V gene end was trimmed by 3 bases and the J gene end by 2 bases; junction bases not matched to a gene: 4. Germline CDR1 SGHVS, CDR2 FQNEAQ. The CDR3 sequence is 16 residues long. The CDR3 loop reads CASSFRTSGTQETQYF. The CDR3 nucleotides read TGTGCCAGCAGCTTCCGGACTAGCGGGACGCAAGAGACCCAGTACTTC.

The sample holds one count of this clone. The chain couples TRBV13 to TRBJ1-1; D not certain. Germline lookup yields CDR1 PRHDT and CDR2 FYEKMQ (reference sequence). The CDR3 contains 13 residues. With 7 bases removed from V and 4 bases from J, the gap between germline ends came to 13 bases. The CDR3 region has the DNA TGTGCCAGCACCAGGAAGCCCGTCACTGAAGCTTTCTTT. Residues: CASTRKPVTEAFF.

The V gene is TRBV9, the J gene TRBJ2-7; TRBD1 matches 8 bases. V was clipped by 7 bases and J by 3 bases; unmatched bases: 3. The V gene's germline CDR1 is SGDLS and CDR2 YYNGEE. The CDR3 runs 12 residues. This CDR3 is CASAGGGYEQYF. The CDR3 DNA follows: TGTGCCAGCGCAGGGGGCGGCTACGAGCAGTACTTC.

The CDR3 DNA reads as TGTGCCAGTACCCCCGGGACTAGCGGGAGTGAGCAGTTCTTC. Protein product: CASTPGTSGSEQFF. This chain joins TRBV19 and TRBJ2-1; TRBD2 agrees at 14 bases. Germline V gene sequence: CDR1 LNHDA, CDR2 SQIVND (reference sequence). The CDR3 is 14 amino acids. J lost 9 bases, V lost 7 bases, and 5 bases had no gene match.

The chain combines TRBV19 with TRBJ1-2, with TRBD1 matching over 9 bases. The trim removed 8 bases at V and 8 bases at J, leaving 9 bases unmatched. Germline-derived CDR1 and CDR2 are LNHDA and SQIVND (reference sequence). The CDR3 contains 13 residues. The CDR3: CASQRDRVGGYTF. The DNA for the CDR3 is TGTGCCAGTCAAAGGGACAGGGTCGGCGGCTACACCTTC.

The gene calls are TRBV21-1 and TRBJ2-7; the table's D gene call, TRBD2, was not cross checked with the DNA. TRBV21-1 counts as a pseudogene. This CDR3 is 19 amino acids long. CDR3: CASSKVPAGGRGSAYEQYF. The CDR3 DNA follows: TGTGCCAGCAGCAAAGTTCCAGCGGGAGGCAGGGGTTCTGCCTACGAGCAGTACTTC.

This clone ranks as medium-sized (0.01 to 0.1%). The chain combines TRBV30 with TRBJ2-1; 10 nucleotides line up with TRBD2. V was pared by 3 bases and J by 4 bases, with 9 bases of the junction left unmatched. The CDR3 has 16 residues. The germline V gene has CDR1 GTSNPN and CDR2 SVGIG (reference sequence). The CDR3 DNA is TGTGCCTGGAGGATCGTTAGCGGGAGGTCTTACAATGAGCAGTTCTTC. This translates into CAWRIVSGRSYNEQFF.

Sample share makes this clone medium-sized. This chain connects TRBV5-4 to TRBJ1-2; D not resolved. Germline V gene data show CDR1 as SGHNT and CDR2 as YYREEE (reference sequence). The V gene lost 0 bases and the J gene lost 6 bases, with 6 bases spanning the gap. CDR3 length: 12 amino acids. The CDR3 region is CASSLAGDGYTF. The CDR3 coding sequence is TGTGCCAGCAGCTTGGCCGGGGATGGCTACACCTTC. Variable domain in full (rest from reference TRBV5-4 and TRBJ1-2): ETGVTQSPTHLIKTRGQQVTLRCSSQSGHNTVSWYQQALGQGPQFIFQYYREEENGRGNFPPRFSGLQFPNYSSELNVNALELDDSALYLCASSLAGDGYTFGSGTRLTVV.

This clone was seen a handful of times. The chain links TRBV5-1 to TRBJ1-3; D is ambiguous. This CDR3 region has 16 residues. Trimming left V 3 bases short and J 4 bases short, with 17 bases between. Germline loops: CDR1 SGHRS, CDR2 YFSETQ. CDR3 bases: TGCGCCAGCAGCTCGGCTGGCCCCGGACTCGGAAACACCATATATTTT. This translates into CASSSAGPGLGNTIYF.

This chain links TRBV2 with TRBJ1-5; the D gene is possibly TRBD1 (6 bases). CDR1 and CDR2 from the germline V gene are SNHLY and FYNNEI. The CDR3 covers 15 residues. With 4 bases removed from V and 6 bases from J, the gap between germline ends came to 16 bases. CDR3 residues: CASSGQTGSGQPQHF. The CDR3 DNA follows: TGTGCCAGCAGTGGGCAGACAGGTTCGGGTCAGCCCCAGCATTTT.

The rearrangement links TRBV7-9 to TRBJ1-4; TRBD1 might be the D (5 bases). The CDR3 covers 15 residues. CDR1 is SEHNR and CDR2 is FQNEAQ in the germline V gene (reference sequence). The V gene lost 5 bases and the J gene lost 5 bases, with 15 bases spanning the gap. Here the CDR3 reads CASSPQGAGNEKLFF. In DNA, the CDR3 is TGTGCCAGCAGCCCCCAGGGTGCGGGGAATGAAAAACTGTTTTTT.

This chain uses TRBV5-1 with TRBJ2-4; D is ambiguous. The length of the CDR3 is 12 residues. Germline V CDR1 and CDR2: SGHRS, YFSETQ. V was pared by 6 bases and J by 7 bases, with 11 bases between. The DNA for the CDR3 is TGCGCCAGCACCCTTACCGGGAACATTCAGTACTTC. It translates to CASTLTGNIQYF.

In DNA, the CDR3 is TGTGCCAGCGGGACCCCCGGGACAGGGTACTACAATGAGCAGTTCTTC. Encoded protein: CASGTPGTGYYNEQFF. The chain has TRBV28 and TRBJ2-1, with 9 positions matching TRBD1. The V and J ends lost 8 bases and 3 bases, in that order; junction bases with no gene match: 11. Per germline, CDR1 MDHEN and CDR2 SYDVKM. CDR3 size: 16 residues.

The rearrangement links TRBV28 to TRBJ2-4; D perhaps matches TRBD1 (6 bases). V was pared by 4 bases and J by 3 bases, with 13 bases between. This CDR3 has 15 amino acids. CDR1 and CDR2 (germline): MDHEN, SYDVKM. CDR3 DNA: TGTGCCAGCAGTTACTTACAGGGTGGCAAAAACATTCAGTACTTC. This codes for CASSYLQGGKNIQYF.